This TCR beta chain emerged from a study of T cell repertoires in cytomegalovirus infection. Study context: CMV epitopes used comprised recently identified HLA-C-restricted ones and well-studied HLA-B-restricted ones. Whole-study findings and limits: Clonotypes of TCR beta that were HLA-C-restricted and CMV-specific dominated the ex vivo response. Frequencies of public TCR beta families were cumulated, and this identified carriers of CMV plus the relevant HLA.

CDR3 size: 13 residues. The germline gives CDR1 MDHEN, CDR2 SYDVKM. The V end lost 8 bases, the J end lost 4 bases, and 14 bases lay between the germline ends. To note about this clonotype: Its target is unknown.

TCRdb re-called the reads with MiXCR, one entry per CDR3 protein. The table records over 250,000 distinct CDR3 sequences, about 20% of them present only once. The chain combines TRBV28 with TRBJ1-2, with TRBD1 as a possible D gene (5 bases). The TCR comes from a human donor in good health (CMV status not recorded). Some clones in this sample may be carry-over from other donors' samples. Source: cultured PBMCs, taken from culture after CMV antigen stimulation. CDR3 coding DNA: TGTGCCAGCCAAGAGGGGTTTCGCTATGGCTACACCTTC. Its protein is CASQEGFRYGYTF.